This T cell receptor beta chain was observed in a study of T-cell memory formation after mild COVID-19 (TCRdb year 2021). Broadly, across the study: TCR sequence clusters from the two donors were found to be largely donor specific. In two donors, T-cell clones that expanded and contracted after mild COVID-19 were followed by sequencing TCRalpha and TCRbeta repertoires longitudinally. Two young, previously healthy adult volunteers, one female and one male, were included in the cohort. Summary of the overall study and its limitations: SARS-CoV-2 specificity was not confirmed for the second-wave clones peaking on day 37. Some responding clones were found in pre-infection memory, which suggests that pre-existing cross-reactive memory T cells took part in the SARS-CoV-2 response. Contracting CD4+ clones turned up mainly in the CM and EM memory subsets, whereas EMRA was where CD8+ clones were enriched. The study included only a couple of mild cases, and larger cohorts that include severe cases with pre-infection samples were judged to be necessary. Clones that contracted from day 15 to 85 showed balanced CD4/CD8 phenotypes, whereas a second wave of clones that expanded from day 15 to 37 leaned towards CD4+.

The sequencing machine was an Illumina NovaSeq 6000. Using 5'RACE with constant-segment primers, TCRalpha and TCRbeta cDNA libraries were constructed, with sample barcodes and unique molecular identifiers added in the process. Trizol reagent was used to extract RNA from every sample. The libraries were amplified in two PCR steps, and the second step added a second sample barcode and Illumina TruSeq adapters. Libraries were sequenced on an Illumina NovaSeq with 2 x 150 bp paired-end reads. As for the original processing: Demultiplexing of reads and collapsing into UMI-guided consensus sequences were performed with migec v1.2.7. With mixcr v2.1.11, UMI consensuses were aligned to TRA and TRB V and J templates and assembled into clonotypes. Clonotypes were classified as expanded or contracted when called significant by both edgeR and NoisET, with noise models trained on biological replicates. edgeR calls used a false discovery rate-adjusted p below 0.01 and a log2 fold-change threshold of 1. As an exploratory analysis of dynamics, max-normalized trajectories of the 1000 most abundant clonotypes were examined by PCA with hierarchical clustering. The CD4 or CD8 phenotype of responding clones was assigned using the separately sequenced CD4+ and CD8+ repertoires. TCRdb's own reprocessing of the public reads used fastp at Q25 and MiXCR and kept productive beta chains. Entries that share a CDR3 protein sequence are merged under the most common genes and DNA. V and J calls and clone size were set by TCRdb, not the authors. The sample table shows about 100,000 distinct CDR3 sequences, and around 10% are seen once. In total, the top ten clones hold approximately 40% of the sample.

PBMCs were isolated by Ficoll-Paque density gradient centrifugation. On this clonotype itself: The target of this receptor is not known. No base-level quality is on record; no much larger clone is a single base apart.

V loses 3 bases of germline sequence and J loses 7 bases, and the interval between the two ends is 9 bases. Inclusive of the bounding cysteine and phenylalanine, the CDR3 is 12 residues long. Here the CDR3 DNA is all that survives: 36 bases in frame from base 1. In the germline V gene (reference sequence), CDR1 corresponds to SEHNR and CDR2 to FQNEAQ. Sequencing was carried out using PBMCs or a T cell subset sorted from them (not recorded which). The chain uses TRBV7-9 and TRBJ1-1, with a tentative D gene TRBD1 over 5 matching bases. The receptor comes from a man aged 18 to 30 who had mild COVID-19 (a few samples of this study predate the infection). The sample titles of this study are shuffled in the database, so cell type and time point are left out; the donor was told from shared clones. The nucleotide sequence reads TGTGCCAGCAGCTTCGGGGCCGGTGAAGCTTTCTTT. This yields the protein CASSFGAGEAFF.